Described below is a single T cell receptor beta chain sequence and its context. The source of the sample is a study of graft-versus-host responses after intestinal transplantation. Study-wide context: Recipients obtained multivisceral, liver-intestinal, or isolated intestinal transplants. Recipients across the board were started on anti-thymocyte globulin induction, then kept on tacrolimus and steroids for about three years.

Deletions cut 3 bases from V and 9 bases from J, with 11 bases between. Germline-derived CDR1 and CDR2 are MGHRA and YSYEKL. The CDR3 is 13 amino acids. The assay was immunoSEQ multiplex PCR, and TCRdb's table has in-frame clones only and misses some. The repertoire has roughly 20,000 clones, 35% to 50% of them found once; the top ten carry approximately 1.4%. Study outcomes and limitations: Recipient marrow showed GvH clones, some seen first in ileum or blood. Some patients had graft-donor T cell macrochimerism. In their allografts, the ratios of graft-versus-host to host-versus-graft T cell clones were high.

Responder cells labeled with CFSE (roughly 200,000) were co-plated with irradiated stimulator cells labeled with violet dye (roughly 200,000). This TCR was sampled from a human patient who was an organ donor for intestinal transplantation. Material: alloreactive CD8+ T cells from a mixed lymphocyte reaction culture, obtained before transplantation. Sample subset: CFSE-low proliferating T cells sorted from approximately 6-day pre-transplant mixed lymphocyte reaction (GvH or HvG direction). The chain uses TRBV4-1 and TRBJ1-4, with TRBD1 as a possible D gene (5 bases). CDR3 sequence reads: CASSQGPLQKLFF. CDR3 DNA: TGCGCCAGCAGCCAGGGGCCTCTGCAAAAACTGTTTTTT.